The present entry profiles one T cell receptor beta chain with its context. The sample belongs to a study of blood T cell repertoires in COVID-19. Overall study context: Whether acute or convalescent, the COVID-19 samples came from the United States, Italy and Spain.

Methods used by the authors: Using reference gene primer amplification, nucleated cell counts were estimated. Some clones are missing from TCRdb's copy, which holds only in-frame ones; the method was immunoSEQ multiplex PCR. D and trimming come from the DNA, and the V and J calls and clone size come from that table. The data hold about 200,000 clones, with roughly 80% observed a single time. This receptor was taken from a woman of 80 years or more with acute or convalescent COVID-19. Sequenced input: peripheral blood.

CDR3 loop: CASSQILAGTETQYF. In DNA form, the CDR3 reads TGTGCCAGCAGCCAAATACTAGCGGGGACGGAGACCCAGTACTTC. The V gene is TRBV14, the J gene TRBJ2-5, with TRBD2 matching 10 bases. Germline V gene data show CDR1 as SGHDN and CDR2 as FVKESK. J gave up 5 bases and V 2 bases, and 5 bases lay outside the gene matches. CDR3 length: 15 amino acids.